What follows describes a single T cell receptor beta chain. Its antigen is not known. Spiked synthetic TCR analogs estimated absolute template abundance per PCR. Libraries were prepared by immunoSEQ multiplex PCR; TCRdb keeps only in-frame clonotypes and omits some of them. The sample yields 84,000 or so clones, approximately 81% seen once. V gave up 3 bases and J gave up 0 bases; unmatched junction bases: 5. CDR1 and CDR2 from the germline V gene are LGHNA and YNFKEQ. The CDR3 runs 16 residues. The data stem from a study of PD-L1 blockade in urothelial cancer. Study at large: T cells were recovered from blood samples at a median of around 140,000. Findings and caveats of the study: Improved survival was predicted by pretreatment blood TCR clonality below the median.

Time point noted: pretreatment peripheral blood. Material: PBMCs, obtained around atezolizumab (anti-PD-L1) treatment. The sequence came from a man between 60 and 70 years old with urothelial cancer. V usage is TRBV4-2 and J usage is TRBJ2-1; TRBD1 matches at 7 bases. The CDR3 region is CASSQPGQSSYNEQFF. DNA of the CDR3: TGTGCCAGCAGCCAGCCGGGACAGAGCTCCTACAATGAGCAGTTCTTC.